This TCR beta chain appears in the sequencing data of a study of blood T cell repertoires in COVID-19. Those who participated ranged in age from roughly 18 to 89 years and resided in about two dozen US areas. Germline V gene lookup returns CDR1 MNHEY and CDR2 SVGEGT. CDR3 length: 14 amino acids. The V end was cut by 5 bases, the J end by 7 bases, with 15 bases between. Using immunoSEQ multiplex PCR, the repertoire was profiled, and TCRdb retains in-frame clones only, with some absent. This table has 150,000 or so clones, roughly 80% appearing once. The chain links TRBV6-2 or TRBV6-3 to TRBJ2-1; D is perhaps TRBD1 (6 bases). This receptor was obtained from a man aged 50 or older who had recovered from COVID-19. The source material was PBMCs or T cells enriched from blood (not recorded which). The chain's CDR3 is CASSPDTDRNEQFF. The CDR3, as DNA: TGTGCCAGCAGTCCAGACACGGACAGAAATGAGCAGTTCTTC.